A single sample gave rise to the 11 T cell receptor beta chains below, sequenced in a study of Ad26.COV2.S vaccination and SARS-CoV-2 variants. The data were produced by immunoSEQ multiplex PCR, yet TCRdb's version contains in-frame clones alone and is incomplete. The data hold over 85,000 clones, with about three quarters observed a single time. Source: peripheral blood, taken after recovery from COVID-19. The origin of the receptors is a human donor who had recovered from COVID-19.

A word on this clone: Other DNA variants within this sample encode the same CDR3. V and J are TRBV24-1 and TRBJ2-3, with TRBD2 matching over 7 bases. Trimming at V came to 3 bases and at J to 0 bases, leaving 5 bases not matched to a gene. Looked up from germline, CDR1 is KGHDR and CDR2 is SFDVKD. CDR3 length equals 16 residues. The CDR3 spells CATSDESGVSTDTQYF. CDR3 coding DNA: TGTGCCACCAGTGATGAGAGCGGGGTCAGCACAGATACGCAGTATTTT.

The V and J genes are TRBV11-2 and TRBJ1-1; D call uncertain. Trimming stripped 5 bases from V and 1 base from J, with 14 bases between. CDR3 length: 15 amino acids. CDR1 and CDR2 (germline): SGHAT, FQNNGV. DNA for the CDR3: TGTGCCAGCAGCCCCTTCGGAGGGAGGAACACTGAAGCTTTCTTT. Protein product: CASSPFGGRNTEAFF. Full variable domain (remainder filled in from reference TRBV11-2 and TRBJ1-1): EAGVAQSPRYKIIEKRQSVAFWCNPISGHATLYWYQQILGQGPKLLIQFQNNGVVDDSQLPKDRFSAERLKGVDSTLKIQPAKLEDSAVYLCASSPFGGRNTEAFFGQGTRLTVV.

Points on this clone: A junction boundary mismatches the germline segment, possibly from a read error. CDR3 coding DNA: TGTGCCAGCAGTGGAGACACCCTGCTGCTAGCCTTC. Protein: CASSGDTLLLAF. The chain carries TRBV2 and TRBJ1-2; D is unclear. This CDR3 has 12 amino acids. Germline V gene data show CDR1 as SNHLY and CDR2 as FYNNEI.

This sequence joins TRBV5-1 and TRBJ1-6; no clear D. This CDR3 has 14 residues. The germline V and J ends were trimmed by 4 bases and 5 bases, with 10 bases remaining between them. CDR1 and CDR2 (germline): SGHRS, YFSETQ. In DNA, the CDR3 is TGCGCCAGCAGCCGCGGGCAGGATAATTCACCCCTCCACTTT. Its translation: CASSRGQDNSPLHF.

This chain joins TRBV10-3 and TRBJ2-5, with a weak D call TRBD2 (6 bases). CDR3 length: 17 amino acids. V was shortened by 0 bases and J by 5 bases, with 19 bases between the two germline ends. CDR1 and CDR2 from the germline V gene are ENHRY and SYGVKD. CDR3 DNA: TGTGCCATCAGTGAGTCGCCACCCGGGAGCTCATGGGAGACCCAGTACTTC. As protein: CAISESPPGSSWETQYF.

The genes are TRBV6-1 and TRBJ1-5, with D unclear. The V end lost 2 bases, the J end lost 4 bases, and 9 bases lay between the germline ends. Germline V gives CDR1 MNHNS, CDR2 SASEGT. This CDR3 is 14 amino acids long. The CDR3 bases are TGTGCCAGCAGTGAACAAACAGAAAATCAGCCCCAGCATTTT. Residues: CASSEQTENQPQHF.

The chain's CDR3 is CASTLAANTEAFF. In DNA, the CDR3 is TGTGCCAGCACCCTAGCGGCGAACACTGAAGCTTTCTTT. The rearrangement uses TRBV12-3 or TRBV12-4 and TRBJ1-1; D call uncertain. The ends were cut back, 7 bases at V and 1 base at J, with 10 bases in the middle. The CDR3 sequence is 13 residues long.

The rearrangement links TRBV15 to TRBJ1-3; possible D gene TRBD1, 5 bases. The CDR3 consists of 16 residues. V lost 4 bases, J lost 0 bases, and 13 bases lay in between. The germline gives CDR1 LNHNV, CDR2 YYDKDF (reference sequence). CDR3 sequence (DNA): TGTGCCACCAGCAAGGGCCAGGGCAGCTCTGGAAACACCATATATTTT. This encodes CATSKGQGSSGNTIYF.

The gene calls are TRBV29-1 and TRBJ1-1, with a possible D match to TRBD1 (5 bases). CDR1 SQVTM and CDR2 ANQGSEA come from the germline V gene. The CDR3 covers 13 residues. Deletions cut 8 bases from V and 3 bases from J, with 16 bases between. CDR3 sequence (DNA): TGCAGCTTCCAGGGAGGTAGGGACACTGAAGCTTTCTTT. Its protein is CSFQGGRDTEAFF.

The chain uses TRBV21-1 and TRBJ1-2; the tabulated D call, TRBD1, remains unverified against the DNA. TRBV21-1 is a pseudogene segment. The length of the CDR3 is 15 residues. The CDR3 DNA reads TGTGCCAGCAGCAAAGTGTGCAGTATTAACTATGGCTACACCTTC. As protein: CASSKVCSINYGYTF.

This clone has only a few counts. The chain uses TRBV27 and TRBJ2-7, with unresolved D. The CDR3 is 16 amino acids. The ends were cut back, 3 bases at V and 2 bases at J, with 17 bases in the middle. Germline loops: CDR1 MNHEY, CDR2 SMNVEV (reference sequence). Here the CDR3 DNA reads TGTGCCAGCAGTTTCCAGACAAGGACCTTCCCCTACGAGCAGTACTTC. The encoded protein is CASSFQTRTFPYEQYF.